The 16 T cell receptor beta chains reported below all come from one sample, sequenced in a study of monozygotic twins with inflammatory bowel disease. TCRdb re-called the 5' RACE reads and gives one entry per CDR3 protein, without DNA. The record lists around 140,000 distinct CDR3 sequences, of which the ten most abundant hold around 1.2%. Specimen: blood. These receptors were taken from a human donor with ulcerative colitis or Crohn's disease, or a healthy co-twin of an affected twin (not recorded which).

V and J are TRBV7-3 and TRBJ2-5. The CDR3 loop spans 13 amino acids. Germline V gene sequence: CDR1 SGHTA, CDR2 FQGTGA. The CDR3 protein is CASSWAAQETQYF.

This chain joins TRBV2 and TRBJ1-2; TCRdb calls TRBD1, which cannot be checked without DNA. Germline loops: CDR1 SNHLY, CDR2 FYNNEI. The CDR3 is made up of 15 amino acids. CDR3 residues: CASSEWTGDNYGYTF. Supplemented by reference TRBV2 and TRBJ1-2, the full variable domain reads EPEVTQTPSHQVTQMGQEVILRCVPISNHLYFYWYRQILGQKVEFLVSFYNNEISEKSEIFDDQFSVERPDGSNFTLKIRSTKLEDSAMYFCASSEWTGDNYGYTFGSGTRLTVV.

The V and J genes are TRBV12-5 and TRBJ2-1; lacking DNA, the TRBD1 call made by TCRdb goes unchecked. Germline CDR1 reads LGHNT; CDR2 reads FRNRAP. CDR3 size: 15 residues. Here the CDR3 reads CASGGQDRGHNEQFF.

The chain links TRBV20-1 to TRBJ1-3. CDR3 size: 16 residues. From germline, CDR1 is DFQATT and CDR2 SNEGSKA (reference sequence). CDR3 region: CSARGETLLGGNTIYF.

The chain carries TRBV6-5 and TRBJ2-3; absent DNA, TCRdb's TRBD2 call cannot be checked. The V gene's germline CDR1 is MNHEY and CDR2 SVGAGI. The CDR3 length is 15 residues. The CDR3 reads CASSYSRGSADTQYF.

The gene calls are TRBV14 and TRBJ2-5; the TCRdb D gene call, TRBD1, has no DNA to confirm it. Germline CDR1 reads SGHDN; CDR2 reads FVKESK. This CDR3 contains 15 residues. CDR3 loop: CASRQTGIRGETQYF.

The chain recombines TRBV9 with TRBJ2-1; TCRdb lists TRBD1, though no DNA is available to test this call. The CDR3 extends over 16 amino acids. Germline V lookup: CDR1 SGDLS, CDR2 YYNGEE. The CDR3 spells CASSVEGAGFGGEQFF.

V gene TRBV2 combines with J gene TRBJ1-5. The CDR3 totals 14 residues. Germline loops: CDR1 SNHLY, CDR2 FYNNEI. Here the CDR3 reads CASRGLGGNQPQHF.

The CDR3: CASSELSTANMQYF. This chain uses TRBV5-1 with TRBJ2-4. CDR1 is SGHRS and CDR2 is YFSETQ in the germline V gene. The CDR3 runs to 14 residues.

The chain couples TRBV30 to TRBJ2-1; TCRdb proposes TRBD2, but this gene call is untestable without DNA. This CDR3 has 15 residues. CDR1 and CDR2 from the germline V gene are GTSNPN and SVGIG (reference sequence). The CDR3 protein is CAWSSGRVGLDEQFF.

This sequence joins TRBV7-6 and TRBJ2-1. CDR3 length equals 17 residues. Germline V gene lookup returns CDR1 SGHVS and CDR2 FNYEAQ. This CDR3 is CASSLEDRPSSYNEQFF.

V gene TRBV29-1 combines with J gene TRBJ1-1; the TCRdb D gene call, TRBD1, has no DNA to confirm it. The CDR3 totals 14 residues. The germline gives CDR1 SQVTM, CDR2 ANQGSEA. The CDR3 is CSATTGSWFVEAFF.

V usage is TRBV28 and J usage is TRBJ2-3; TCRdb lists TRBD2, though no DNA is available to test this call. Germline V gene sequence: CDR1 MDHEN, CDR2 SYDVKM. The CDR3 is made up of 16 amino acids. This CDR3 is CASSPRGSGSLDTQYF.

The chain recombines TRBV5-5 with TRBJ1-2. The CDR3 is 14 amino acids. Looked up from germline, CDR1 is SGHKS and CDR2 is YYEKEE (reference sequence). CDR3 loop: CASSWDRGRDGYTF.

The chain links TRBV12-3 or TRBV12-4 to TRBJ2-1; TCRdb picks TRBD1, but there is no DNA to check that call. The CDR3 extends over 14 amino acids. The CDR3 spells CASRPDGGEIEQFF.

This chain joins TRBV7-2 and TRBJ2-7. The germline CDR1 and CDR2 sequences are SGHTA and FQGNSA. The CDR3 consists of 13 residues. The CDR3 here is CASSLGQDYEQYF.